This T cell receptor (beta chain) was profiled in a study of shared clonotypes between healthy human individuals. V shed 5 bases, J shed 3 bases, and the junction held 6 bases outside the gene matches. The germline CDR1 and CDR2 sequences are SEHNR and FQNEAQ (reference sequence). This CDR3 comprises 15 residues. Methods used by the authors: ImmunoSEQ junction-only sequences lacked quality scores, so their filtering differed. Assay used: immunoSEQ multiplex PCR; TCRdb lists only in-frame clones, some missing. The D gene and trimming were derived from the DNA, and the V and J assignments and clone size from that table. The table lists over a million clones, around 75% of them singletons.

Sequencing input: memory CD4+ T cells sorted from blood. Subset indicated: CD45RA-negative fraction. The J gene is TRBJ2-1, the V gene TRBV7-9; 8 bases line up with TRBD2. This clonotype was sampled from a man between 18 and 35 years old in good health. CDR3 residues: CASSQSGSVYNEQFF. The CDR3 DNA is TGTGCCAGCAGCCAGAGCGGGAGTGTCTACAATGAGCAGTTCTTC.